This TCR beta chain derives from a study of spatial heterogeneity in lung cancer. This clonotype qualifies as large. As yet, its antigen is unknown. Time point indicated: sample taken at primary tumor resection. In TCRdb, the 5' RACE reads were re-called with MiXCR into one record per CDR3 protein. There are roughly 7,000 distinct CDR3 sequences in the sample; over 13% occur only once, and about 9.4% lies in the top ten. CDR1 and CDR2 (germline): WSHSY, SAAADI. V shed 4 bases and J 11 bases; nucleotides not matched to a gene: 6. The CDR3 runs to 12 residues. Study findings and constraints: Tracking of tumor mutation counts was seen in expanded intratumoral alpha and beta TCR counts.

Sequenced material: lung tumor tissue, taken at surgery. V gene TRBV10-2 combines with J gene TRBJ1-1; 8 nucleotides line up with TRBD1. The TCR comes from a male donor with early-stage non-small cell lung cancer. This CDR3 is CASSATGDEAFF. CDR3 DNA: TGCGCCAGCAGTGCGACAGGGGATGAGGCTTTCTTT.